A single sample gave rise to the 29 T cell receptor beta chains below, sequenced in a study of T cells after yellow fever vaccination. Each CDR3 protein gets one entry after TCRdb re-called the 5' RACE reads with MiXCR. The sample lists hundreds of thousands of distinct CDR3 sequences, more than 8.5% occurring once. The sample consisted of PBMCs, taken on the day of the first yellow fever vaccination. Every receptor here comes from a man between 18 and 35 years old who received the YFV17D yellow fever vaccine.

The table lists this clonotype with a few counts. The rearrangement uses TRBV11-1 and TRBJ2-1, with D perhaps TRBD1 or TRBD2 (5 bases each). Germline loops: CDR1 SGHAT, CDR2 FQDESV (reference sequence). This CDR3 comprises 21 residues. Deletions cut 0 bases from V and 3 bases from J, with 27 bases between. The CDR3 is CASSLAYWAKGPLRVYNEQFF. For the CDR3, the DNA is TGTGCCAGCAGCTTAGCGTATTGGGCTAAGGGGCCCTTGAGGGTCTACAATGAGCAGTTCTTC.

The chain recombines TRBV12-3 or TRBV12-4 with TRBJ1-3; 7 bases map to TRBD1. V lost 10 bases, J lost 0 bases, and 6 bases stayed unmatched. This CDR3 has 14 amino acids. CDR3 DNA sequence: TGTGCCACCTTGACAGGGAACTCTGGAAACACCATATATTTT. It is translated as CATLTGNSGNTIYF.

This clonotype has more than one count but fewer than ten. The CDR3 DNA is TGTGCCAGCAGCTGGGGACAGCTTACTAGCACAGATACGCAGTATTTT. It specifies CASSWGQLTSTDTQYF. The chain links TRBV7-2 to TRBJ2-3, with 7 bases matching TRBD1. The CDR3 is made up of 16 amino acids. In germline, CDR1 is SGHTA, CDR2 FQGNSA. Germline trimming cut 4 bases from V and 0 bases from J; bases unmatched to any gene: 7.

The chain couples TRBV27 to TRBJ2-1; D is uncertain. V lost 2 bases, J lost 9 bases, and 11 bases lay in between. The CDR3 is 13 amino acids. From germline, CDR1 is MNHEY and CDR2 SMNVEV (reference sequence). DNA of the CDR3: TGTGCCAGCAGTTTAAGGATACGCGGTGAGCAGTTCTTC. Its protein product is CASSLRIRGEQFF.

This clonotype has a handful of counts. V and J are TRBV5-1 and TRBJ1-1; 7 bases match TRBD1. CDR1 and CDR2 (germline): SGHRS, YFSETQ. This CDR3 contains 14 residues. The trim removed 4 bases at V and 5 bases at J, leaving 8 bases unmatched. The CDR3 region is CASSLKGAKTEAFF. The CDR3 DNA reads TGCGCCAGCAGCCTAAAGGGGGCGAAGACTGAAGCTTTCTTT.

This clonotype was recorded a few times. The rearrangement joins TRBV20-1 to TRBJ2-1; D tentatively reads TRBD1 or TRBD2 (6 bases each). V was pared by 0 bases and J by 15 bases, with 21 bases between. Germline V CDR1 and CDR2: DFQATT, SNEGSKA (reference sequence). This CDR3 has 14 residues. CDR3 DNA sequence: TGCAGTGCTAGAGAAGTCTCCCGGGGGCCTGTTTTGTTCTTC. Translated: CSAREVSRGPVLFF.

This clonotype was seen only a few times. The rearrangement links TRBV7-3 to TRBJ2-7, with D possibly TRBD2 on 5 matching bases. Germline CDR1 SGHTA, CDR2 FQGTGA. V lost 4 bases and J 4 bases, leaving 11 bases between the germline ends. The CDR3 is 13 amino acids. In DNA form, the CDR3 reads TGTGCCAGCAGCTGGACTTGGGTGTACGAGCAGTACTTC. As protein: CASSWTWVYEQYF.

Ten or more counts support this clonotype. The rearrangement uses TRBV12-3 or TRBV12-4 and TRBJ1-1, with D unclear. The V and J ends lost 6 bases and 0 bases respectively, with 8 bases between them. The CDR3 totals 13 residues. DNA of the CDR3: TGTGCCAGCAGCCCTACAGTGAACACTGAAGCTTTCTTT. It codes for CASSPTVNTEAFF.

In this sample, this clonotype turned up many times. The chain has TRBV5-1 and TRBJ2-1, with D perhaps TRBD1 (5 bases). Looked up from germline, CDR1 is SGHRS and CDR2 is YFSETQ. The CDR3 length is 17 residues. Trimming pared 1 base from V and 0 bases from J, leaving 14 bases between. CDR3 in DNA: TGCGCCAGCAGCTTGTATGGGGCCATAGGCTCCTACAATGAGCAGTTCTTC. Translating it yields CASSLYGAIGSYNEQFF.

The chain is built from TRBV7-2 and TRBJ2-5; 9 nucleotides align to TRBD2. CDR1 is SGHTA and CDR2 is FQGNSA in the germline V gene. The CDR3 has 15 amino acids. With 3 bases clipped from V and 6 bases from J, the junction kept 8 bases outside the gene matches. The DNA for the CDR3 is TGTGCCAGCAGCTTCCAGCGGGGGGCCGAACAGACCCAGTACTTC. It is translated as CASSFQRGAEQTQYF.

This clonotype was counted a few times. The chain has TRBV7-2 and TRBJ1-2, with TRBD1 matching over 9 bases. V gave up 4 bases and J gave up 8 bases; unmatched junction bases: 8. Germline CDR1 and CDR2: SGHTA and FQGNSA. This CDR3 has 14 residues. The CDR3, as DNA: TGTGCCAGCAGCTCCCGTCGGGACAGGGACGGCTACACCTTC. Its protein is CASSSRRDRDGYTF.

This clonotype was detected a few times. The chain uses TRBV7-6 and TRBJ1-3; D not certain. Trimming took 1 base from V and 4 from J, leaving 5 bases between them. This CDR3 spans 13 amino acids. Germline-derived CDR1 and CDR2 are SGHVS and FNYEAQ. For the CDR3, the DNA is TGTGCCAGCAGCTTAGGAAGAGGAAACACCATATATTTT. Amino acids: CASSLGRGNTIYF.

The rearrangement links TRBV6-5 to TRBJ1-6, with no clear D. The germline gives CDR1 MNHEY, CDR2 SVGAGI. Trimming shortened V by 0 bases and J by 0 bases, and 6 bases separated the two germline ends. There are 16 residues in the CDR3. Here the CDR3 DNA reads TGTGCCAGCAGTTACTCGGCATTCTCCTATAATTCACCCCTCCACTTT. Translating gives CASSYSAFSYNSPLHF.

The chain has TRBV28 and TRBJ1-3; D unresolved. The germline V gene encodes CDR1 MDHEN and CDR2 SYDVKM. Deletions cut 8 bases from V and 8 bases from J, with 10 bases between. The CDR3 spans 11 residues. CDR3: CASGGLYTIYF. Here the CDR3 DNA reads TGTGCCAGCGGAGGCCTCTACACCATATATTTT.

The CDR3 region is CASSLGLLVPYEQFF. CDR3 DNA sequence: TGTGCCAGCAGCTTGGGACTTCTCGTTCCTTATGAGCAGTTCTTC. This chain joins TRBV5-4 and TRBJ2-1; D gene ambiguous. V lost 0 bases, J lost 8 bases, and 15 bases lay in between. This CDR3 has 15 amino acids. The germline CDR1 and CDR2 sequences are SGHNT and YYREEE (reference sequence). Based on the CDR3 plus reference TRBV5-4 and TRBJ2-1, the full variable domain is ETGVTQSPTHLIKTRGQQVTLRCSSQSGHNTVSWYQQALGQGPQFIFQYYREEENGRGNFPPRFSGLQFPNYSSELNVNALELDDSALYLCASSLGLLVPYEQFFGPGTRLTVL.

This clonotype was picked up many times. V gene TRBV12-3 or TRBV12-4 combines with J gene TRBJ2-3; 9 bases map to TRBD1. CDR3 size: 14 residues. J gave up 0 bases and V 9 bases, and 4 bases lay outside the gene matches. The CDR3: CASTGGLSTDTQYF. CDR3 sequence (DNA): TGTGCCAGTACAGGGGGCCTAAGCACAGATACGCAGTATTTT.

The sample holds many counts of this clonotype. The CDR3 sequence is CASSRGSSGANVLTF. CDR3 nucleotides: TGTGCCAGCAGCCGAGGAAGCTCTGGGGCCAACGTCCTGACTTTC. The chain uses TRBV14 and TRBJ2-6; no reliable D call. V lost 4 bases and J lost 0, with 7 bases in between. The CDR3 loop spans 15 amino acids. Looked up from germline, CDR1 is SGHDN and CDR2 is FVKESK.

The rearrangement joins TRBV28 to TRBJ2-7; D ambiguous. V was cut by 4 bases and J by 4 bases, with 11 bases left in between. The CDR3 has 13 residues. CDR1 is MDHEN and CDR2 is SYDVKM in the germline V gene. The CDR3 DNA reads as TGTGCCAGCAGTTCCCTTAGTGGGTACGAGCAGTACGTC. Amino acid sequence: CASSSLSGYEQYV.

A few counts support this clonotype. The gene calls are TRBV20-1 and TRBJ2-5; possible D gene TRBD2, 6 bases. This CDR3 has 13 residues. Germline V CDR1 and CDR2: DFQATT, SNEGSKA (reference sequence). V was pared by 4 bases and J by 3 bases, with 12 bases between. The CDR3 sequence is CSATAGTEETQYF. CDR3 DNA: TGCAGTGCTACTGCCGGGACTGAAGAGACCCAGTACTTC.

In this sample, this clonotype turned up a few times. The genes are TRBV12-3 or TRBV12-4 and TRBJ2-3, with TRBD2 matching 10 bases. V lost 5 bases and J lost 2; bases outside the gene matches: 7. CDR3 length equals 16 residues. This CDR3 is CASSIRLAGVTDTQYF. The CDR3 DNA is TGTGCCAGCAGTATCCGACTAGCGGGTGTCACAGATACGCAGTATTTT.

As DNA, the CDR3 is TGTGCCAGCGCCCCCCGGGTCCAAAGGGGCCAGTATTTT. Amino acid sequence: CASAPRVQRGQYF. The chain has TRBV28 and TRBJ2-3; D possibly corresponds to TRBD1 (5 bases). Trimming cost V 8 bases and J 12 bases, with 21 bases left between them. The length of the CDR3 is 13 residues. In germline, CDR1 is MDHEN, CDR2 SYDVKM.

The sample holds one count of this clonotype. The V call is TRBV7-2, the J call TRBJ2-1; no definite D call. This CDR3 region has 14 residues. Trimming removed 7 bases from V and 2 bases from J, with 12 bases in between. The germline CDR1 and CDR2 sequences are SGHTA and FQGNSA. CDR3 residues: CASTPRVAYNEQFF. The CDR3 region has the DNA TGTGCCAGCACCCCAAGGGTAGCCTACAATGAGCAGTTCTTC.

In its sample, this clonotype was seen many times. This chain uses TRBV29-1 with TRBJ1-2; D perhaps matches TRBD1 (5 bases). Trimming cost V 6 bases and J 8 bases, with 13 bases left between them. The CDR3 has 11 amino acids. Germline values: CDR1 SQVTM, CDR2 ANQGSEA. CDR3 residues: CSVEGRRGYTF. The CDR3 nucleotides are TGCAGCGTGGAGGGACGCCGAGGCTACACCTTC.

The CDR3: CASSLEGWGQGSGNTIYF. The CDR3 DNA sequence: TGTGCCAGCAGCTTAGAGGGGTGGGGGCAGGGCTCTGGAAACACCATATATTTT. This chain links TRBV11-2 with TRBJ1-3; D perhaps matches TRBD1 (6 bases). The V end was cut by 0 bases, the J end by 0 bases, with 15 bases between. Germline CDR1 is SGHAT and CDR2 is FQNNGV. The CDR3 totals 18 residues.

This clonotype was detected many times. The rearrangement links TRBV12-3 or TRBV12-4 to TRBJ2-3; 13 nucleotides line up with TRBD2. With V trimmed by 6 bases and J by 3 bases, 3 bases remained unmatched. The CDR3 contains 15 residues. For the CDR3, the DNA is TGTGCCAGCAGCGCGGGACTAGCGGGGACAGATACGCAGTATTTT. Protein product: CASSAGLAGTDTQYF.

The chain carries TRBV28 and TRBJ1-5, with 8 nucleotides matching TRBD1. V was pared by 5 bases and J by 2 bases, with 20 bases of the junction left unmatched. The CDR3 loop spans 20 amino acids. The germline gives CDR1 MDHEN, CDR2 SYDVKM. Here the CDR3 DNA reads TGTGCCAGCAGTCCAGAATGGACAGGGAACCCCAGAGTGGGCAATCAGCCCCAGCATTTT. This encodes CASSPEWTGNPRVGNQPQHF.

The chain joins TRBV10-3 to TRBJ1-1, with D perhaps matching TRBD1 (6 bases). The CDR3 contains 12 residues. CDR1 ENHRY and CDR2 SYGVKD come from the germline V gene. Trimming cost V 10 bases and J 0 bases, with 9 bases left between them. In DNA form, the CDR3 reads TGTGCCACCACAGGGATGAACACTGAAGCTTTCTTT. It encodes CATTGMNTEAFF.

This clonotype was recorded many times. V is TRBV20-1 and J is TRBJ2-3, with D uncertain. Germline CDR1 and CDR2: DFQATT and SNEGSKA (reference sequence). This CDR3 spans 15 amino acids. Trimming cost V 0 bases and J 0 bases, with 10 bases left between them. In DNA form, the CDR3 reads TGCAGTGCTAGAGATGGCAGGTTTAGCACAGATACGCAGTATTTT. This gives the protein CSARDGRFSTDTQYF.

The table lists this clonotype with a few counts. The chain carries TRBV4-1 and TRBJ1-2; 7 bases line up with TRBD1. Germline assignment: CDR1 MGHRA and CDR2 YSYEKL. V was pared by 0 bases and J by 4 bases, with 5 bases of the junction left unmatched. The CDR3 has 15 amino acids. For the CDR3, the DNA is TGCGCCAGCAGCCAAGATGGACAGGTTGCCTATGGCTACACCTTC. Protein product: CASSQDGQVAYGYTF.